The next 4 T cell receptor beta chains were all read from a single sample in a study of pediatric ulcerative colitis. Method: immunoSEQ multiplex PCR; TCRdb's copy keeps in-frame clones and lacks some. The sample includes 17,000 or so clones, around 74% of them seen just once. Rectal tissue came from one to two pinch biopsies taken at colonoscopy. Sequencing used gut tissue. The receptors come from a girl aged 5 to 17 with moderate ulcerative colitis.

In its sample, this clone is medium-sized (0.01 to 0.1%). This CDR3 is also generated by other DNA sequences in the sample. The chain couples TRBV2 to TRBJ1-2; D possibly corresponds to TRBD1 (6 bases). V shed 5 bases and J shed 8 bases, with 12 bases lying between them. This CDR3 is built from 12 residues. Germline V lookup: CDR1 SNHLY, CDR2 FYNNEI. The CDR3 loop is CASSSGTWGYTF. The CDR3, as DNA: TGTGCCAGCAGTTCGGGGACATGGGGCTACACCTTC.

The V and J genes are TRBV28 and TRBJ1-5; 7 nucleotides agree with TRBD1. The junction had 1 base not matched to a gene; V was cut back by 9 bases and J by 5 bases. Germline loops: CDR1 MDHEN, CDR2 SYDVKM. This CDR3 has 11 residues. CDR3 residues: CASTGDQPQHF. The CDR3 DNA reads TGTGCCAGTACAGGGGATCAGCCCCAGCATTTT.

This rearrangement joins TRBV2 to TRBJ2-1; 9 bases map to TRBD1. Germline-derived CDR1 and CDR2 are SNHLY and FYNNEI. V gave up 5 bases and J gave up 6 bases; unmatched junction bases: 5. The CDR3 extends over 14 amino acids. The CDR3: CASSRSDRGNEQFF. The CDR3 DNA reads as TGTGCCAGCAGTCGATCGGACAGGGGCAATGAGCAGTTCTTC.

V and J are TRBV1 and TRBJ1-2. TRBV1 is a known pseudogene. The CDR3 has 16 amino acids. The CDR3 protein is CTRIQVNGPTWYGYTF. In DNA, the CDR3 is TGCACCAGGATCCAGGTAAACGGGCCCACTTGGTATGGCTACACCTTC.